The sequence of this T cell receptor beta chain was determined in a study of blood T cells in healthy people across ages. Study-wide points: Donor CMV status, an unknown factor, possibly confounded changes in expanded clonotypes. Aged donors had fewer naive CD4+ cells and lower diversity than long-lived donors.

Comment on this clonotype: Its specificity is unknown.

Per sample, at least 5.5 micrograms of total RNA were extracted. V lost 0 bases and J lost 3; bases outside the gene matches: 11. There are 17 residues in the CDR3. Germline values: CDR1 SGHTA, CDR2 FQGNSA. Alongside a J-beta primer mix, a sample-barcoded 5' primer served in a second PCR lasting about 7 to 12 cycles. From the 5' RACE reads, TCRdb called clonotypes with MiXCR, one entry per CDR3 protein. This table has about 940,000 distinct CDR3 sequences, around 48% appearing once. The sequenced sample was blood. This chain joins TRBV7-2 and TRBJ2-7, with TRBD1 matching over 7 bases. This sequence originates from a man aged 30 to 45 in good health. The CDR3 DNA reads TGTGCCAGCAGCTTAGCCTCCTTTGGGACAGCCAACTACGAGCAGTACTTC. Its protein product is CASSLASFGTANYEQYF.